The entry that follows covers one T cell receptor beta chain sequence. Its antigen is not known. The ends lost 5 bases at V and 2 bases at J; junction bases unmatched: 9. Germline loops: CDR1 SGHNT, CDR2 YYREEE (reference sequence). This CDR3 region has 15 residues. Healthy bone marrow donors supplied every sample. This entry comes from a study of cytomegalovirus exposure and HLA in healthy donors. Study-level points and caveats: As a later analysis showed, several of the most significant clusters appeared to be linked to common viral pathogens.

The PCR ran on 60 Vbeta and 13 Jbeta primers. TCRdb's copy holds only in-frame clones and misses some; the assay was immunoSEQ multiplex PCR. The top ten hold 2% to 2.5% of the sample, which has 160,000 or so clones, around 77% seen once. What was sequenced was PBMCs. This clonotype was obtained from a man aged 55 to 70 in good health and CMV-seronegative. This chain joins TRBV5-4 and TRBJ2-7; 8 bases are a match to TRBD1. CDR3 nucleotides: TGTGCCAGCAGGGATTACAGGGGGATGACCTACGAGCAGTACTTC. Residues: CASRDYRGMTYEQYF.